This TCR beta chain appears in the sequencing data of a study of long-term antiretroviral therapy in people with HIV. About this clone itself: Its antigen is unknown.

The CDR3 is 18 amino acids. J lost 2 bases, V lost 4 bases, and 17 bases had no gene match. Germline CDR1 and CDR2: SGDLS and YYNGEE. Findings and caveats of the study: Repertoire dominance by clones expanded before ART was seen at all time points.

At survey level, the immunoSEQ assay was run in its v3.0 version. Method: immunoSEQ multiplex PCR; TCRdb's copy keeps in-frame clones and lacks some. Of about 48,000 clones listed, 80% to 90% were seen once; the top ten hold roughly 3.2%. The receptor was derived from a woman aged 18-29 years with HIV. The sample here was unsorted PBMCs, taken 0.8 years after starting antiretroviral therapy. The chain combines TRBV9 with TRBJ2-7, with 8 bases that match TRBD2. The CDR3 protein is CASSSTPSGTRDAYEQYF. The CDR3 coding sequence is TGTGCCAGCAGCTCAACGCCCTCCGGGACTAGGGACGCCTACGAGCAGTACTTC.